These 5 T cell receptor beta chains came from one sample sequenced in a study of blood T cell repertoires in COVID-19. TCRdb's copy holds only in-frame clones and misses some; the assay was immunoSEQ multiplex PCR. This sample has approximately 200,000 clones, with about 87% found just once. The sample consisted of PBMCs or T cells enriched from blood (not recorded which). All receptors come from a woman under 40 who had been exposed to COVID-19.

J is TRBJ2-7 and V is TRBV19; TRBD1 aligns across 7 bases. This CDR3 contains 14 residues. The J segment lost 3 bases and the V segment lost 6 bases, leaving 8 bases of the junction unmatched. Germline loops: CDR1 LNHDA, CDR2 SQIVND (reference sequence). The CDR3 sequence: CASSGTVGLYEQYF. In DNA, the CDR3 is TGTGCCAGTAGCGGGACAGTTGGACTCTACGAGCAGTACTTC.

The chain uses TRBV28 and TRBJ1-2, with D perhaps TRBD1 (5 bases). This CDR3 is 13 amino acids long. Trimming took 2 bases from V and 3 from J, leaving 7 bases between them. The germline V gene encodes CDR1 MDHEN and CDR2 SYDVKM. DNA of the CDR3: TGTGCCAGCAGTTTAAGGGGTCACTATGGCTACACCTTC. Its protein product is CASSLRGHYGYTF.

This chain uses TRBV6-1 with TRBJ1-2; D not certain. This CDR3 is 13 amino acids long. Germline assignment: CDR1 MNHNS and CDR2 SASEGT. V lost 1 base and J lost 8, with 11 bases in between. DNA of the CDR3: TGTGCCAGCAGTGAAGAAGGACTACTCGGCTACACCTTC. Translation: CASSEEGLLGYTF.

The J gene is TRBJ2-3, the V gene TRBV19; TRBD1 is a possible D gene (6 bases). V lost 3 bases to trimming and J lost 4 bases, with 14 bases between them. CDR3 length equals 15 residues. The germline V gene has CDR1 LNHDA and CDR2 SQIVND (reference sequence). The chain's CDR3 is CASSIAGAGADTQYF. The CDR3 DNA sequence: TGTGCCAGTAGTATCGCAGGGGCGGGCGCAGATACGCAGTATTTT.

The gene calls are TRBV4-1 and TRBJ1-2, with D tentatively TRBD1 (6 bases). Per germline, CDR1 MGHRA and CDR2 YSYEKL. V lost 0 bases and J 4 bases, leaving 9 bases between the germline ends. This CDR3 contains 14 residues. Here the CDR3 reads CASSQDQGFYGYTF. The CDR3 DNA sequence: TGCGCCAGCAGCCAAGATCAGGGGTTCTATGGCTACACCTTC.